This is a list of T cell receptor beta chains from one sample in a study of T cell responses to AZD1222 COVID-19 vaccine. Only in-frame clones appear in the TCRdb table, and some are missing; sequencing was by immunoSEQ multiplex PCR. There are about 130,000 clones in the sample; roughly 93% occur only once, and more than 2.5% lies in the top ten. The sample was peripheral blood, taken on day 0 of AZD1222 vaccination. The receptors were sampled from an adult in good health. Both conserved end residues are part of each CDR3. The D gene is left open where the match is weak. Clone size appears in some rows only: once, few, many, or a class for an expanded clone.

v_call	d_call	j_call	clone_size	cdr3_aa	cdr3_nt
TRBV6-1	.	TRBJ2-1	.	CASSEGRVEQFF	TGTGCCAGCAGTGAGGGCCGGGTAGAGCAGTTCTTC
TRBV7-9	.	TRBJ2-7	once	CASNWGRDDEQYF	TGTGCCAGCAATTGGGGACGTGACGACGAGCAGTACTTC
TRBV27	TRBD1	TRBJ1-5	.	CASSLFMDRGRQPQHF	TGTGCCAGCAGTTTATTCATGGACAGGGGGCGTCAGCCCCAGCATTTT
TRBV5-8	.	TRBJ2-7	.	CASTYFDREQYF	TGTGCCAGCACCTACTTCGATCGGGAGCAGTACTTC
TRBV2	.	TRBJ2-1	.	CASSEWGGATYNEQFF	TGTGCCAGCAGTGAATGGGGGGGGGCGACGTACAATGAGCAGTTCTTC
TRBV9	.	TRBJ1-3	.	CASSATAGSGNTIYF	TGTGCCAGCAGCGCTACGGCAGGTTCTGGAAACACCATATATTTT
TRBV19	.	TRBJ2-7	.	CASSIFSGRSYEQYF	TGTGCCAGTAGTATCTTCAGCGGACGGTCCTACGAGCAGTACTTC
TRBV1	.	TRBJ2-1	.	CTSSQDQTGAAYNEQFF	TGCACCAGCAGCCAAGACCAGACGGGGGCTGCCTACAATGAGCAGTTCTTC
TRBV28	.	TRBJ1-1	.	CASRVTGQGGTEAFF	TGTGCCAGCAGGGTGACGGGACAAGGGGGTACTGAAGCTTTCTTT
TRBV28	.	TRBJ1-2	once	CASRRGSLYGYTF	TGTGCCAGCAGAAGGGGCTCCCTCTATGGCTACACCTTC
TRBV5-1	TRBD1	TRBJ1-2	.	CASSLFVGQGYYGYTF	TGCGCCAGCAGCTTGTTTGTAGGACAGGGGTACTATGGCTACACCTTC
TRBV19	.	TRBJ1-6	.	CASMGSPLMNSPLHF	TGTGCCAGTATGGGATCCCCATTGATGAATTCACCCCTCCACTTT
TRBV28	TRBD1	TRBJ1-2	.	CASSIDRANYGYTF	TGTGCCAGCAGTATAGACAGGGCTAACTATGGCTACACCTTC